The next 9 T cell receptor beta chains were all read from a single sample in a study of T-cell memory formation after mild COVID-19. TCRdb itself ran the 5' RACE reads through MiXCR, one entry per CDR3 protein. In the table there are about 390,000 distinct CDR3 sequences, 16% of which are singletons. The sample was PBMCs or a T cell subset sorted from them (not recorded which). The receptors here all came from a man aged 18 to 29 who had mild COVID-19 (a few samples of this study predate the infection). Cell type and time point are not known.

The J gene is TRBJ2-2, the V gene TRBV11-2; 7 nucleotides align to TRBD2. V dropped 1 base and J dropped 4; count of bases not matched to a gene: 3. The germline CDR1 and CDR2 sequences are SGHAT and FQNNGV. This CDR3 is 15 amino acids long. In nucleotides, the CDR3 is TGTGCCAGCAGCTTAGGTTGGGGGGGCACCGGGGAGCTGTTTTTT. It encodes CASSLGWGGTGELFF. The variable domain in full, completed from reference TRBV11-2 and TRBJ2-2, reads EAGVAQSPRYKIIEKRQSVAFWCNPISGHATLYWYQQILGQGPKLLIQFQNNGVVDDSQLPKDRFSAERLKGVDSTLKIQPAKLEDSAVYLCASSLGWGGTGELFFGEGSRLTVL.

The sample holds many counts of this clonotype. The V and J genes are TRBV12-3 or TRBV12-4 and TRBJ2-2, with unresolved D. The ends were cut back, 0 bases at V and 6 bases at J, with 8 bases in the middle. The CDR3 covers 14 residues. CDR3 protein: CASSLAWGSGELFF. DNA of the CDR3: TGTGCCAGCAGTTTAGCTTGGGGTTCCGGGGAGCTGTTTTTT.

In this sample, this clonotype turned up a few times. This chain links TRBV5-1 with TRBJ2-1, with 12 nucleotides matching TRBD2. This CDR3 has 17 amino acids. Germline-derived CDR1 and CDR2 are SGHRS and YFSETQ. J was trimmed by 3 bases and V by 4 bases; bases with no gene match: 8. The CDR3, as DNA: TGCGCCAGCAGCCCCTCTAGCGGGGGGGTTCACTACAATGAGCAGTTCTTC. This sequence encodes CASSPSSGGVHYNEQFF.

The rearrangement links TRBV27 to TRBJ2-7; TRBD1 matches at 7 bases. The CDR3 loop spans 14 amino acids. With 5 bases clipped from V and 6 bases from J, the junction kept 10 bases outside the gene matches. Looked up from germline, CDR1 is MNHEY and CDR2 is SMNVEV (reference sequence). CDR3 region: CASSEGGESREQYF. The CDR3 DNA is TGTGCCAGCAGTGAAGGGGGCGAGTCCCGCGAGCAGTACTTC.

This clonotype was seen at least ten times. V and J are TRBV5-1 and TRBJ2-3; 7 nucleotides match TRBD1. V lost 2 bases, J lost 2 bases, and 2 bases stayed unmatched. CDR1 SGHRS and CDR2 YFSETQ come from the germline V gene. The CDR3 sequence is 14 residues long. The CDR3 is CASSFGQDTDTQYF. The CDR3 DNA reads as TGCGCCAGCAGCTTTGGACAGGACACAGATACGCAGTATTTT.

CDR3 sequence: CASSVAPPPGYPTDTQYF. CDR3 bases: TGTGCCAGCAGCGTAGCTCCCCCGCCGGGGTACCCCACAGATACGCAGTATTTT. J is TRBJ2-3 and V is TRBV9; D may be TRBD2 (5 bases). Trimming removed 0 bases from V and 2 bases from J, with 19 bases in between. The V gene's germline CDR1 is SGDLS and CDR2 YYNGEE. The CDR3 totals 18 residues.

By proportion, this clonotype is large. The V gene is TRBV4-1, the J gene TRBJ2-1; TRBD2 matches 8 bases. The length of the CDR3 is 15 residues. V shed 0 bases and J 9 bases; nucleotides not matched to a gene: 7. The V gene's germline CDR1 is MGHRA and CDR2 YSYEKL. Here the CDR3 DNA reads TGCGCCAGCAGCCAAGATTCCGGGGGGGCCGGTGAGCAGTTCTTC. It yields the protein CASSQDSGGAGEQFF.

The CDR3 loop reads CASSLEAGPSTEAFF. The CDR3 DNA reads as TGCGCCAGCAGCTTGGAGGCAGGACCGAGCACTGAAGCTTTCTTT. The chain joins TRBV5-1 to TRBJ1-1; D is unresolved. CDR1 is SGHRS, CDR2 YFSETQ, per germline. This CDR3 spans 15 amino acids. Between the trimmed V and J ends, which lost 0 bases and 4 bases, there was a span of 13 bases.

This clonotype appeared a few times. This chain connects TRBV28 to TRBJ1-1, with TRBD1 identical over 7 bases. The V gene's germline CDR1 is MDHEN and CDR2 SYDVKM. This CDR3 is built from 14 residues. V was pared by 5 bases and J by 7 bases, with 10 bases of the junction left unmatched. The CDR3 here is CASSPNTGEFEAFF. CDR3 nucleotide sequence: TGTGCCAGCAGTCCGAATACAGGGGAGTTTGAAGCTTTCTTT.